These T cell receptor beta chains were read from a single sample in a study of PD-1 blockade in mismatch repair-deficient tumors. Here immunoSEQ multiplex PCR was the method, and the copy in TCRdb shows in-frame clones only, minus some. The sample carries about 25,000 clones, about 81% recorded once. The sample here was PBMCs, taken before pembrolizumab treatment. The receptors here all came from an adult with mismatch repair-deficient cancer. Both conserved end residues are part of each CDR3. Each record gives: D gene, J gene, clone size, V gene, CDR3 protein, CDR3 DNA. D genes are given only for firm matches. Clone size is shown for a subset of rows, as once, few, many or a class of expanded clone.

>TRBD1|TRBJ1-1|.|TRBV5-4
CASRKTGANTEAFF
TGTGCCAGCAGGAAGACAGGGGCGAACACTGAAGCTTTCTTT
>TRBD1|TRBJ1-1|few|TRBV29-1
CSVEPRQGHTEAFF
TGCAGCGTTGAACCTCGACAGGGGCACACTGAAGCTTTCTTT
>TRBD1|TRBJ1-2|few|TRBV18
CASSPDRGTGGYTF
TGTGCCAGCTCACCGGACAGGGGCACGGGAGGCTACACCTTC
>.|TRBJ2-7|.|TRBV5-4
CASSLVTGLAYEQYF
TGTGCCAGCAGCTTGGTGACGGGTCTGGCCTACGAGCAGTACTTC
>.|TRBJ2-7|few|TRBV6-5
CASSYSPVSYEQYF
TGTGCCAGCAGTTACTCTCCCGTTTCCTACGAGCAGTACTTC
>.|TRBJ2-5|.|TRBV9
CASSVDGGETQYF
TGTGCCAGCAGCGTAGATGGGGGGGAGACCCAGTACTTC
>TRBD2|TRBJ2-1|.|TRBV7-3
CASSFLGGTSGRNEQFF
TGTGCCAGCAGCTTCTTGGGTGGGACTAGCGGGAGGAATGAGCAGTTCTTC
>.|TRBJ2-2|.|TRBV5-1
CASSFTTGSNTGELFF
TGCGCCAGCAGCTTCACGACAGGCTCGAACACCGGGGAGCTGTTTTTT
>TRBD2|TRBJ2-2|.|TRBV11-3
CASSLVSGRATGELFF
TGTGCCAGCAGCTTAGTCAGCGGGAGGGCCACCGGGGAGCTGTTTTTT
>.|TRBJ1-5|.|TRBV6-1
CASSESSGGNQPQHF
TGTGCCAGCAGTGAATCGAGTGGAGGCAATCAGCCCCAGCATTTT
>TRBD2|TRBJ2-7|.|TRBV28
CATTSGSLYEQYF
TGTGCCACGACTAGCGGGAGTCTCTACGAGCAGTACTTC
>.|TRBJ1-3|.|TRBV30
CAWSDLRNTIYF
TGTGCCTGGAGTGATCTCCGAAACACCATATATTTT
>TRBD1|TRBJ2-5|.|TRBV7-2
CASSLGQGEETQYF
TGTGCCAGCAGCTTAGGTCAGGGGGAAGAGACCCAGTACTTC
>TRBD1|TRBJ1-2|.|TRBV29-1
CIADRVGYGYTF
TGCATCGCCGACAGGGTAGGGTATGGCTACACCTTC
>TRBD2|TRBJ2-7|.|TRBV28
CASISRRTSSSYEQYF
TGTGCCAGCATTTCAAGACGGACTAGTAGCTCCTACGAGCAGTACTTC
>TRBD1|TRBJ1-2|.|TRBV28
CASSLGTGRDYGYTF
TGTGCCAGCAGTTTGGGGACAGGGCGAGACTATGGCTACACCTTC